Given below is one TCR beta chain in context. What it recognizes is unknown. A CD45RO-CCR7+CD27+CD95- profile was what naive CD8+ T cells displayed. The CDR3 has 15 residues. Germline values: CDR1 SGHRS, CDR2 YFSETQ. The authors made the TRB cDNA libraries by 5' RACE using UMI labels. TCRdb reprocessed the 5' RACE reads; each CDR3 protein has one entry and no DNA is given. Its table records roughly 100,000 distinct CDR3 sequences. The record originates from a study of CXCR3-negative and CXCR3-positive naive CD8 T cells. Study conclusions and caveats: Expression of CXCR3 was partially reduced after cryopreservation, and fresh PBMCs were used in most assays. In both naive subsets diversity was comparably high, whereas memory CD8+ cells showed much lower diversity. CXCR3-negative naive cells had less hydrophobic TRB CDR3s than did CXCR3-positive naive cells.

The V gene is TRBV5-1, the J gene TRBJ2-7; the TCRdb D gene call, TRBD1, has no DNA to confirm it. The sample comprised naive CXCR3+ CD8+ T cells from blood. Noted subset: CD45RO-CCR7+CD27+CD95- naive CD8+ T cells expressing CXCR3 (TNR3+). The clonotype was recovered from a human donor in good health. Some clones in this sample may be carry-over from other donors' samples. CDR3 region: CASSLGLDTVYEQYF.